A selection of T cell receptor beta chains follows, all from one sample in a study of a mutant IDH1 vaccine in newly diagnosed glioma. Their antigen targets remain unknown. The data were produced by immunoSEQ multiplex PCR, yet TCRdb's version contains in-frame clones alone and is incomplete. This repertoire shows 50,000 or so clones, approximately 84% found once; its top ten account for 4.3%. Sequences were derived from PBMCs, sampled from a glioma patient whose treatment included an IDH1 peptide vaccine. These receptors originate from a woman aged 25 to 39 with glioma. Some clones in this sample may be carry-over from other donors' samples. Each CDR3 is given with its conserved first and last residue. A D gene is named only where the DNA matches it firmly. Size is omitted from some rows. Given values are once, few, many or a class for expanded clones.

v_gene: TRBV30; j_gene: TRBJ1-5; d_gene: TRBD1; abundance: few; CDR3aa: CAWQVTGGQVNQPQHF; CDR3nt: TGTGCCTGGCAAGTCACTGGGGGACAGGTGAATCAGCCCCAGCATTTT
v_gene: TRBV30; j_gene: TRBJ2-7; d_gene: TRBD1; abundance: -; CDR3aa: CALDRQGDYEQYF; CDR3nt: TGTGCCTTGGACCGTCAGGGGGACTACGAGCAGTACTTC
v_gene: TRBV4-1; j_gene: TRBJ1-2; d_gene: TRBD1; abundance: -; CDR3aa: CASSPLPGQGYGYTF; CDR3nt: TGCGCCAGCAGCCCCCTGCCGGGACAGGGCTATGGCTACACCTTC
v_gene: TRBV27; j_gene: TRBJ1-2; d_gene: TRBD1; abundance: once; CDR3aa: CASTLTSGGGGGYTF; CDR3nt: TGTGCCAGCACCCTCACCTCCGGAGGGGGCGGTGGCTACACCTTC
v_gene: TRBV9; j_gene: TRBJ2-7; d_gene: TRBD2; abundance: -; CDR3aa: CASSVTSGPSYEQYF; CDR3nt: TGTGCCAGCAGCGTAACTAGCGGACCCTCCTACGAGCAGTACTTC
v_gene: TRBV11-1; j_gene: TRBJ2-7; d_gene: -; abundance: -; CDR3aa: CASSLVEGGHSYEQYF; CDR3nt: TGTGCCAGCAGCTTAGTGGAGGGAGGCCACTCCTACGAGCAGTACTTC
v_gene: TRBV7-9; j_gene: TRBJ1-2; d_gene: -; abundance: -; CDR3aa: CASRGQGLTNYGYTF; CDR3nt: TGTGCCAGCAGAGGTCAGGGATTAACAAACTATGGCTACACCTTC
v_gene: TRBV7-8; j_gene: TRBJ2-5; d_gene: TRBD2; abundance: -; CDR3aa: CASSLLGASGRKQETQYF; CDR3nt: TGTGCCAGCAGCTTATTAGGGGCTAGCGGGAGGAAACAAGAGACCCAGTACTTC
v_gene: TRBV6-5; j_gene: TRBJ2-5; d_gene: -; abundance: -; CDR3aa: CASSYSWVEYF; CDR3nt: TGTGCCAGCAGTTACAGCTGGGTCGAGTACTTC
v_gene: TRBV5-1; j_gene: TRBJ2-7; d_gene: -; abundance: -; CDR3aa: CASSLGQATYEQYF; CDR3nt: TGCGCCAGCAGCTTGGGACAGGCGACCTACGAGCAGTACTTC
v_gene: TRBV6-5; j_gene: TRBJ1-2; d_gene: TRBD1; abundance: -; CDR3aa: CASRQRQGQRYGYTF; CDR3nt: TGTGCCAGCAGACAGCGACAGGGACAGCGCTATGGCTACACCTTC
v_gene: TRBV7-9; j_gene: TRBJ1-2; d_gene: -; abundance: once; CDR3aa: CASDSSRGRYGYTF; CDR3nt: TGTGCCAGCGACTCCTCCAGGGGAAGGTATGGCTACACCTTC
v_gene: TRBV2; j_gene: TRBJ2-7; d_gene: TRBD1; abundance: -; CDR3aa: CASSPGQVGF; CDR3nt: TGTGCCAGCAGTCCCGGACAGGTGGGGTTC
v_gene: TRBV19; j_gene: TRBJ1-3; d_gene: TRBD1; abundance: -; CDR3aa: CASSIRTGVGNTIYF; CDR3nt: TGTGCCAGTAGTATAAGGACAGGGGTAGGAAACACCATATATTTT
v_gene: TRBV19; j_gene: TRBJ2-7; d_gene: TRBD2; abundance: -; CDR3aa: CATALAVSSYEQYF; CDR3nt: TGTGCCACCGCTCTAGCGGTTAGCTCCTACGAGCAGTACTTC
v_gene: TRBV5-6; j_gene: TRBJ2-7; d_gene: -; abundance: -; CDR3aa: CASSLSDIPTKQYF; CDR3nt: TGTGCCAGCAGCTTGTCGGACATACCTACGAAGCAGTACTTC
v_gene: TRBV30; j_gene: TRBJ1-1; d_gene: -; abundance: -; CDR3aa: CAWRPSRYTEAFF; CDR3nt: TGTGCCTGGAGGCCCAGTAGGTACACTGAAGCTTTCTTT
v_gene: TRBV9; j_gene: TRBJ1-1; d_gene: -; abundance: few; CDR3aa: CASSVAGNTEAFF; CDR3nt: TGTGCCAGCAGCGTGGCTGGAAACACTGAAGCTTTCTTT
v_gene: TRBV11-2; j_gene: TRBJ1-1; d_gene: -; abundance: -; CDR3aa: CASSLMLNTEAFF; CDR3nt: TGTGCCAGCAGCTTAATGTTGAACACTGAAGCTTTCTTT
v_gene: TRBV5-4; j_gene: TRBJ2-7; d_gene: -; abundance: -; CDR3aa: CASSQGGPYEQYF; CDR3nt: TGTGCCAGCAGCCAGGGAGGTCCCTACGAGCAGTACTTC
v_gene: TRBV5-4; j_gene: TRBJ1-1; d_gene: TRBD1; abundance: -; CDR3aa: CASSRPGQGVTEAFF; CDR3nt: TGTGCCAGCAGCCGTCCCGGACAGGGGGTCACTGAAGCTTTCTTT
v_gene: TRBV19; j_gene: TRBJ1-1; d_gene: -; abundance: few; CDR3aa: CASSQDFGGTPTEAFF; CDR3nt: TGTGCCAGTAGTCAAGATTTTGGGGGGACACCGACTGAAGCTTTCTTT
v_gene: TRBV10-3; j_gene: TRBJ1-1; d_gene: -; abundance: -; CDR3aa: CAISDSGWAEAFF; CDR3nt: TGTGCCATCAGTGATAGTGGTTGGGCTGAAGCTTTCTTT
v_gene: TRBV4-1; j_gene: TRBJ1-2; d_gene: TRBD1; abundance: -; CDR3aa: CASRNRVGQGFRDYGYTF; CDR3nt: TGCGCCAGCAGGAATAGAGTGGGACAGGGGTTTCGGGACTATGGCTACACCTTC
v_gene: TRBV27; j_gene: TRBJ2-7; d_gene: -; abundance: -; CDR3aa: CASSLAATYEQYF; CDR3nt: TGTGCCAGCAGTTTAGCTGCAACCTACGAGCAGTACTTC
v_gene: TRBV29-1; j_gene: TRBJ2-3; d_gene: TRBD2; abundance: once; CDR3aa: CSVEDRLLAGGFTDTQYF; CDR3nt: TGCAGCGTTGAAGATCGGCTCCTAGCGGGGGGATTCACAGATACGCAGTATTTT
v_gene: TRBV6-1; j_gene: TRBJ1-1; d_gene: -; abundance: -; CDR3aa: CASSSQGGHTEAFF; CDR3nt: TGTGCCAGCAGTTCGCAGGGAGGGCACACTGAAGCTTTCTTT
v_gene: TRBV5-5; j_gene: TRBJ2-5; d_gene: TRBD2; abundance: -; CDR3aa: CASSYLAGGQETQYF; CDR3nt: TGTGCCAGCAGCTATCTAGCGGGAGGTCAAGAGACCCAGTACTTC
v_gene: TRBV5-1; j_gene: TRBJ1-4; d_gene: -; abundance: -; CDR3aa: CASSLGVAGGGEKLFF; CDR3nt: TGCGCCAGCAGCTTGGGAGTGGCAGGTGGAGGTGAAAAACTGTTTTTT
v_gene: TRBV19; j_gene: TRBJ2-7; d_gene: -; abundance: -; CDR3aa: CASSLSVAYEQYF; CDR3nt: TGTGCCAGTAGTCTGTCAGTCGCCTACGAGCAGTACTTC
v_gene: TRBV27; j_gene: TRBJ2-2; d_gene: -; abundance: -; CDR3aa: CASSWVPTGNGELFF; CDR3nt: TGTGCCAGCAGTTGGGTACCAACAGGAAACGGGGAGCTGTTTTTT
v_gene: TRBV5-4; j_gene: TRBJ2-7; d_gene: TRBD2; abundance: -; CDR3aa: CASSLELAGAYEQYF; CDR3nt: TGTGCCAGCAGCTTGGAGTTGGCGGGAGCGTACGAGCAGTACTTC
v_gene: TRBV30; j_gene: TRBJ2-1; d_gene: -; abundance: -; CDR3aa: CAWKKLSDEQFF; CDR3nt: TGTGCCTGGAAGAAATTGAGCGATGAGCAGTTCTTC
v_gene: TRBV9; j_gene: TRBJ2-3; d_gene: TRBD2; abundance: -; CDR3aa: CASSGTSGRTDTQYF; CDR3nt: TGTGCCAGCAGCGGGACTAGCGGGAGAACAGATACGCAGTATTTT
v_gene: TRBV28; j_gene: TRBJ1-1; d_gene: -; abundance: -; CDR3aa: CASSLGGALMNTEAFF; CDR3nt: TGTGCCAGCAGTTTGGGGGGGGCCTTGATGAACACTGAAGCTTTCTTT
v_gene: TRBV13; j_gene: TRBJ1-2; d_gene: -; abundance: once; CDR3aa: CASSPRTAYGYTF; CDR3nt: TGTGCCAGCAGCCCTCGGACAGCGTATGGCTACACCTTC
v_gene: TRBV10-3; j_gene: TRBJ1-5; d_gene: TRBD1; abundance: -; CDR3aa: CASTGTDNQPQHF; CDR3nt: TGTGCCAGCACCGGGACAGATAATCAGCCCCAGCATTTT
v_gene: TRBV5-1; j_gene: TRBJ2-1; d_gene: TRBD2; abundance: -; CDR3aa: CASSPLAGAQGEQFF; CDR3nt: TGCGCCAGCAGCCCTTTAGCGGGGGCGCAGGGTGAGCAGTTCTTC
v_gene: TRBV4-2; j_gene: TRBJ1-2; d_gene: -; abundance: -; CDR3aa: CASSQAIRDHYGYTF; CDR3nt: TGTGCCAGCAGCCAAGCCATCAGGGATCACTATGGCTACACCTTC
v_gene: TRBV5-1; j_gene: TRBJ2-7; d_gene: TRBD2; abundance: -; CDR3aa: CASSIGGSSSYEQYF; CDR3nt: TGCGCCAGCTCGATCGGGGGGAGTAGCTCCTACGAGCAGTACTTC
v_gene: TRBV6-1; j_gene: TRBJ1-4; d_gene: -; abundance: -; CDR3aa: CASSDRGEKLFF; CDR3nt: TGTGCCAGCAGTGACAGGGGAGAAAAACTGTTTTTT
v_gene: TRBV29-1; j_gene: TRBJ2-4; d_gene: TRBD2; abundance: once; CDR3aa: CSVRGDPEGPAKNIQYF; CDR3nt: TGCAGCGTCCGGGGGGACCCGGAGGGCCCAGCCAAAAACATTCAGTACTTC
v_gene: TRBV7-9; j_gene: TRBJ2-7; d_gene: TRBD1; abundance: -; CDR3aa: CASSVGQGSKQYF; CDR3nt: TGTGCCAGCAGCGTCGGACAGGGCAGCAAGCAGTACTTC
v_gene: TRBV9; j_gene: TRBJ2-5; d_gene: -; abundance: -; CDR3aa: CASSDGGHRETQYF; CDR3nt: TGTGCCAGCAGCGACGGAGGCCATAGGGAGACCCAGTACTTC
v_gene: TRBV5-6; j_gene: TRBJ2-7; d_gene: -; abundance: -; CDR3aa: CASSFEGDGPYEQYF; CDR3nt: TGTGCCAGCAGCTTCGAGGGGGACGGACCCTACGAGCAGTACTTC
v_gene: TRBV9; j_gene: TRBJ2-4; d_gene: TRBD1; abundance: -; CDR3aa: CASSVVDRGHRAIQYF; CDR3nt: TGTGCCAGCAGCGTAGTGGACAGGGGCCATCGGGCCATTCAGTACTTC
v_gene: TRBV9; j_gene: TRBJ1-3; d_gene: -; abundance: -; CDR3aa: CASSALDGAGNTIYF; CDR3nt: TGTGCCAGCAGCGCCCTCGACGGCGCTGGAAACACCATATATTTT
v_gene: TRBV7-9; j_gene: TRBJ2-7; d_gene: -; abundance: -; CDR3aa: CASSLTGPYEQYF; CDR3nt: TGTGCCAGCAGCTTAACTGGCCCCTACGAGCAGTACTTC
v_gene: TRBV10-2; j_gene: TRBJ1-1; d_gene: -; abundance: few; CDR3aa: CASSDHPIDYTEAFF; CDR3nt: TGCGCCAGCAGTGACCACCCGATCGATTACACTGAAGCTTTCTTT
v_gene: TRBV6-6; j_gene: TRBJ1-1; d_gene: -; abundance: few; CDR3aa: CASSYSTVNTEAFF; CDR3nt: TGTGCCAGCAGTTACTCGACAGTGAACACTGAAGCTTTCTTT
v_gene: TRBV25-1; j_gene: TRBJ2-3; d_gene: TRBD1; abundance: -; CDR3aa: CASSEYGQGLSDTQYF; CDR3nt: TGTGCCAGCAGTGAATACGGACAGGGATTGTCAGATACGCAGTATTTT
v_gene: TRBV7-2; j_gene: TRBJ2-7; d_gene: TRBD2; abundance: -; CDR3aa: CASSRPAGSYEQYF; CDR3nt: TGTGCCAGCAGCCGACCAGCGGGGTCCTACGAGCAGTACTTC
v_gene: TRBV27; j_gene: TRBJ2-7; d_gene: -; abundance: -; CDR3aa: CASSLGGTYEQYF; CDR3nt: TGTGCCAGCAGTTTAGGGGGAACATACGAGCAGTACTTC
v_gene: TRBV9; j_gene: TRBJ1-1; d_gene: TRBD1; abundance: -; CDR3aa: CASSKQGGLNTEAFF; CDR3nt: TGTGCCAGCAGCAAACAGGGGGGACTGAACACTGAAGCTTTCTTT